Following are 30 T cell receptor beta chains from one sample sequenced in a study of breast tumors, draining lymph nodes, adjacent tissues. TCRdb re-derived calls from the multiplex PCR reads in MiXCR, one entry per CDR3 protein. This sample has 120,000 or so distinct CDR3 sequences, with 20% found just once. The lymph nodes were axillary draining lymph nodes from breast cancer patients. The sequenced sample consisted of axillary lymph node tissue. All receptors come from a female donor with breast cancer. Some clones in this sample may be carry-over from other donors' samples.

Many counts were recorded for this clonotype. The chain employs TRBV10-3 and TRBJ2-7; TRBD2 matches at 7 bases. This CDR3 has 15 residues. From germline, CDR1 is ENHRY and CDR2 SYGVKD. After removal of 4 bases from V and 2 bases from J, the junction contained 8 bases not matched to a gene. The CDR3 loop is CAISVESSGTYEQYF. DNA for the CDR3: TGTGCCATCAGTGTGGAGTCTAGCGGAACCTACGAGCAGTACTTC.

About this clonotype: One base away lies a much larger clone, so this may be a sequencing read error. This CDR3 fails to terminate in the conserved phenylalanine or tryptophan, so it likely reflects a read error. This chain joins TRBV12-3 or TRBV12-4 and TRBJ2-2; 8 nucleotides line up with TRBD2. The V segment lost 5 bases and the J segment 3 bases; nucleotides outside the gene matches: 5. The CDR3 has 15 residues. The CDR3 is CASSKGLDYTGELFS. The CDR3 nucleotides are TGTGCCAGCAGTAAGGGACTAGACTACACCGGGGAGCTGTTTTCT.

On this clonotype: A much larger clonotype is one base distant, so this may be a read error. This chain uses TRBV2 with TRBJ1-5; D is unresolved. CDR3 length: 11 amino acids. Per germline, CDR1 SNHLY and CDR2 FYNNEI. The CDR3 DNA is TGTACCAGCAGAAGGAATCAGCCCCAGCATTTT. It is translated as CTSRRNQPQHF. Full variable domain (remainder filled in from reference TRBV2 and TRBJ1-5): EPEVTQTPSHQVTQMGQEVILRCVPISNHLYFYWYRQILGQKVEFLVSFYNNEISEKSEIFDDQFSVERPDGSNFTLKIRSTKLEDSAMYFCTSRRNQPQHFGDGTRLSIL.

This clonotype appeared many times. V and J are TRBV19 and TRBJ2-1, with 15 bases aligning to TRBD2. CDR1 LNHDA and CDR2 SQIVND come from the germline V gene (reference sequence). The CDR3 runs to 15 residues. V lost 7 bases, J lost 4 bases, and 2 bases stayed unmatched. The CDR3 coding sequence is TGTGCCAGTACCGGACTAGCGGGGGGGTACAATGAGCAGTTCTTC. Translating gives CASTGLAGGYNEQFF.

At least ten counts were recorded for this clonotype. The chain has TRBV4-1 and TRBJ2-5; a possible D gene is TRBD1 (5 bases). V was cut by 1 base and J by 5 bases, with 14 bases left in between. CDR1 is MGHRA, CDR2 YSYEKL, per germline. The CDR3 runs to 15 residues. This chain's CDR3 is CASSQVNGQGETQYF. The CDR3, as DNA: TGCGCCAGCAGCCAAGTGAACGGGCAGGGCGAGACCCAGTACTTC.

This clonotype has at least ten counts. This chain connects TRBV6-1 to TRBJ1-5; the D gene is possibly TRBD1 (5 bases). V was trimmed by 6 bases and J by 0 bases, leaving 18 bases between them. The CDR3 length is 17 residues. The V gene's germline CDR1 is MNHNS and CDR2 SASEGT. Written as DNA, the CDR3 is TGTGCCAGCAGACGAGCCAGGGAACCCTATAGCAATCAGCCCCAGCATTTT. Translated: CASRRAREPYSNQPQHF.

Regarding this clonotype: A read error is likely, as this CDR3 ends without the conserved phenylalanine or tryptophan. This chain connects TRBV20-1 to TRBJ2-7; D possibly uses TRBD1 or TRBD2 (5 bases each). Germline V CDR1 and CDR2: DFQATT, SNEGSKA (reference sequence). CDR3 length: 12 residues. The CDR3 bases are TGCAGCGCCAGCCGGGACGAGTACGAGCAGTACTCC. Encoded protein: CSASRDEYEQYS.

This clonotype was seen many times. The genes are TRBV20-1 and TRBJ2-3; D not resolved. CDR1 is DFQATT, CDR2 SNEGSKA, per germline (reference sequence). Trimming shortened V by 3 bases and J by 3 bases, and 7 bases separated the two germline ends. The CDR3 contains 12 residues. DNA of the CDR3: TGCAGTGCTAGTCTCCGGACAGATACGCAGTATTTT. This sequence encodes CSASLRTDTQYF.

This clonotype was picked up many times. The V call is TRBV6-5, the J call TRBJ2-1; the D gene is possibly TRBD2 (6 bases). Germline V gene lookup returns CDR1 MNHEY and CDR2 SVGAGI. The CDR3 loop spans 14 amino acids. V lost 6 bases and J lost 8, with 17 bases in between. The CDR3, as DNA: TGTGCCAGCAGGGAGGGGTCCCTGGGCGATGAGCAGTTCTTC. This encodes CASREGSLGDEQFF.

This clonotype was counted many times. This chain connects TRBV15 to TRBJ1-6; 7 nucleotides match TRBD1. From germline, CDR1 is LNHNV and CDR2 YYDKDF (reference sequence). The CDR3 totals 14 residues. J was trimmed by 10 bases and V by 4 bases; bases with no gene match: 7. CDR3 sequence reads: CATSTLQGTSPLHF. The CDR3 region has the DNA TGTGCCACCAGCACACTACAGGGGACCTCACCCCTCCACTTT. Full variable domain (rest looked up from reference TRBV15 and TRBJ1-6): DAMVIQNPRYQVTQFGKPVTLSCSQTLNHNVMYWYQQKSSQAPKLLFHYYDKDFNNEADTPDNFQSRRPNTSFCFLDIRSPGLGDTAMYLCATSTLQGTSPLHFGNGTRLTVT.

Comments on this clonotype: A much larger clone is a single base away; this may be a read error. V usage is TRBV5-6 and J usage is TRBJ2-5; 7 bases fit TRBD2. This CDR3 has 17 residues. Germline V CDR1 and CDR2: SGHDT, YYEEEE. DNA of the CDR3: TGTGCCAGCAGCTCCCCCCGGACTAGTGCGGGCTTGGAGACCCGGTACTTC. Amino acid sequence: CASSSPRTSAGLETRYF.

This chain joins TRBV4-1 and TRBJ1-5; TRBD2 might be the D (6 bases). The closer fit of TRBJ2-3 to the DNA end suggests the J call may be wrong. Germline V lookup: CDR1 MGHRA, CDR2 YSYEKL. The CDR3 consists of 16 residues. CDR3 sequence reads: CASSQDAGRSNQPQYF. For the CDR3, the DNA is TGCGCCAGCAGCCAAGATGCGGGACGAAGCAATCAGCCCCAGTATTTT.

This clonotype showed up many times. This rearrangement joins TRBV6-5 to TRBJ2-3; 7 positions match TRBD2. CDR1 and CDR2 from the germline V gene are MNHEY and SVGAGI. V lost 5 bases and J lost 1; bases outside the gene matches: 3. The CDR3 is 14 amino acids. This chain's CDR3 is CASSTSEGTDTQYF. In DNA form, the CDR3 reads TGTGCCAGCAGTACTAGCGAGGGCACAGATACGCAGTATTTT.

This clonotype showed up many times. The V gene is TRBV20-1, the J gene TRBJ2-2; D might be TRBD2 (5 bases). CDR1 and CDR2 (germline): DFQATT, SNEGSKA (reference sequence). V was clipped by 6 bases and J by 6 bases, with 11 bases between them. This CDR3 contains 12 residues. This CDR3 reads CSAEAVSGELFF. The CDR3 nucleotides read TGCAGTGCCGAAGCGGTATCCGGGGAGCTGTTTTTT.

This clonotype was observed at least ten times. This CDR3 is CASSRTSGADTQYF. In DNA, the CDR3 is TGTGCCAGCAGCAGGACTAGCGGGGCAGATACGCAGTATTTT. J is TRBJ2-3 and V is TRBV6-5, with 12 bases identical to TRBD2. Unmatched junction bases numbered 2, after V lost 6 bases and J lost 4 bases. The CDR3 totals 14 residues. Per germline, CDR1 MNHEY and CDR2 SVGAGI.

This clonotype was seen at least ten times. V and J are TRBV27 and TRBJ1-6, with D perhaps matching TRBD1 (5 bases). In germline, CDR1 is MNHEY, CDR2 SMNVEV (reference sequence). The germline V and J ends were trimmed by 5 bases and 9 bases, with 17 bases remaining between them. The CDR3 spans 15 residues. The CDR3 DNA follows: TGTGCCAGCAGTCCATTAGGCTTTGGGGGTTCACCCCTCCACTTT. Residues: CASSPLGFGGSPLHF.

This clonotype appeared many times. The chain links TRBV20-1 to TRBJ2-5, with 7 bases identical to TRBD2. The germline V gene encodes CDR1 DFQATT and CDR2 SNEGSKA (reference sequence). J lost 0 bases, V lost 6 bases, and 10 bases had no gene match. The CDR3 consists of 15 residues. CDR3 nucleotides: TGCAGTGCCAAAACTGGCGGGAGCCACCAAGAGACCCAGTACTTC. It is translated as CSAKTGGSHQETQYF.

The sample holds many counts of this clonotype. The rearrangement links TRBV4-2 to TRBJ1-2; D unresolved. The CDR3 contains 14 residues. The V and J ends lost 0 bases and 4 bases respectively, with 9 bases between them. Germline V gene lookup returns CDR1 LGHNA and CDR2 YNFKEQ. The CDR3 loop is CASSQDYGSYGYTF. CDR3 bases: TGTGCCAGCAGCCAAGATTACGGAAGCTATGGCTACACCTTC.

Concerning this clonotype: A much larger clone lies a single base off, so this may be a read error. The V and J genes are TRBV27 and TRBJ1-6; 12 positions match TRBD1. Per the germline V gene, CDR1 is MNHEY and CDR2 is SMNVEV (reference sequence). CDR3 length: 16 amino acids. With V trimmed by 2 bases and J by 12 bases, 8 bases remained unmatched. The CDR3 nucleotides read TGTGCCAGCAGTTTAATCCCGGGGACAGGGGGCTTACCCCTCCACTTT. Translating it yields CASSLIPGTGGLPLHF.

A note on this clonotype: Since a much larger clone is just one base distant, this may be a read error. Lacking the conserved final phenylalanine or tryptophan, this CDR3 likely reflects a read error. The rearrangement uses TRBV7-3 and TRBJ2-6; D is tentatively TRBD1 or TRBD2 (5 bases each). The CDR3 totals 20 residues. Per germline, CDR1 SGHTA and CDR2 FQGTGA. The V and J ends lost 5 bases and 0 bases respectively, with 23 bases between them. Here the CDR3 DNA reads TGTGCCAGCAGCCCCACGAGAGGGGCGGGTTGGGGCTCTGGGGCCAACGTCCTGACTCTC. Translated: CASSPTRGAGWGSGANVLTL.

This clonotype was observed at least ten times. J is TRBJ1-4 and V is TRBV7-9; 7 bases are a match to TRBD1. From germline, CDR1 is SEHNR and CDR2 FQNEAQ (reference sequence). V lost 3 bases, J lost 4 bases, and 8 bases stayed unmatched. The CDR3 sequence is 16 residues long. CDR3 in amino acids: CASSFGRTGVNEKLFF. The DNA of the CDR3 is TGTGCCAGCAGCTTTGGACGGACAGGCGTTAATGAAAAACTGTTTTTT.

This clonotype was seen at least ten times. The CDR3 nucleotides read TGTGCCAGCAGTCAAACCTCCCCAGGGGGCTGGATCTACAATGAGCAGTTCTTC. Encoded protein: CASSQTSPGGWIYNEQFF. The rearrangement joins TRBV2 to TRBJ2-1; 8 bases fit TRBD1. The CDR3 extends over 18 amino acids. The junction had 15 bases not matched to a gene; V was cut back by 5 bases and J by 3 bases. CDR1 is SNHLY and CDR2 is FYNNEI in the germline V gene.

This clonotype was seen repeatedly, ten times or more. The chain couples TRBV3-1 to TRBJ2-7; D is unresolved. With 1 base removed from V and 5 bases from J, the gap between germline ends came to 9 bases. This CDR3 spans 13 amino acids. Germline V gene lookup returns CDR1 LGHDT and CDR2 YNNKEL (reference sequence). CDR3 sequence (DNA): TGTGCCAGCAGCCAAGGTCACGGCGACGAGCAGTACTTC. Translated, it gives CASSQGHGDEQYF.

Ten or more counts support this clonotype. The chain couples TRBV7-8 to TRBJ2-7; D unclear. This CDR3 spans 14 amino acids. With 2 bases removed from V and 3 bases from J, the gap between germline ends came to 11 bases. Per the germline V gene, CDR1 is SGHVS and CDR2 is FQNEAQ. CDR3 amino acids: CASSLRDSLYEQYF. Written as DNA, the CDR3 is TGTGCCAGCAGCTTAAGAGACTCTCTCTACGAGCAGTACTTC.

There are many counts of this clonotype. The gene calls are TRBV19 and TRBJ1-2; 7 bases line up with TRBD1. The CDR3 spans 15 residues. The ends lost 1 base at V and 3 bases at J; junction bases unmatched: 5. Looked up from germline, CDR1 is LNHDA and CDR2 is SQIVND (reference sequence). CDR3 DNA sequence: TGTGCCAGTAGTATAGCCCACACAGGGGACTATGGCTACACCTTC. The encoded protein is CASSIAHTGDYGYTF.

This clonotype came up many times. The rearrangement uses TRBV5-1 and TRBJ2-3; 7 bases fit TRBD2. The CDR3 extends over 15 amino acids. Trimming removed 4 bases from V and 9 bases from J; junction bases left unmatched: 14. CDR1 and CDR2 (germline): SGHRS, YFSETQ. Here the CDR3 DNA reads TGCGCCAGCAGCACCGGGGGGAACCTCAAGCGAACGCAGTATTTT. Protein sequence: CASSTGGNLKRTQYF.

Ten or more counts support this clonotype. This rearrangement joins TRBV12-3 or TRBV12-4 to TRBJ2-1; the match to TRBD2 covers 10 bases. Trimming at V came to 3 bases and at J to 10 bases, leaving 9 bases not matched to a gene. The CDR3 contains 15 residues. CDR3 in amino acids: CASSLYLAGVWEQFF. CDR3 nucleotide sequence: TGTGCCAGCAGTTTGTACCTAGCGGGAGTCTGGGAGCAGTTCTTC.

This clonotype was seen many times. This chain uses TRBV20-1 with TRBJ1-4; possibly TRBD1 for D (6 bases). CDR1 is DFQATT and CDR2 is SNEGSKA in the germline V gene (reference sequence). Deletions cut 1 base from V and 5 bases from J, with 26 bases between. The CDR3 extends over 19 amino acids. CDR3 residues: CSARANAGVATGKNEKLFF. CDR3 bases: TGCAGTGCTAGAGCGAATGCCGGGGTCGCCACAGGGAAAAATGAAAAACTGTTTTTT.

This clonotype was seen more than once but under ten times. CDR3 sequence reads: CASIVGGTASPLHF. CDR3 bases: TGTGCCAGCATCGTAGGCGGAACAGCTTCACCCCTCCACTTT. V usage is TRBV28 and J usage is TRBJ1-6; D unresolved. V was cut by 7 bases and J by 9 bases, with 16 bases left in between. The CDR3 extends over 14 amino acids. Germline values: CDR1 MDHEN, CDR2 SYDVKM. Using reference TRBV28 and TRBJ1-6 for the parts outside the CDR3, the full variable domain is DVKVTQSSRYLVKRTGEKVFLECVQDMDHENMFWYRQDPGLGLRLIYFSYDVKMKEKGDIPEGYSVSREKKERFSLILESASTNQTSMYLCASIVGGTASPLHFGNGTRLTVT.

V is TRBV19 and J is TRBJ2-4, with 10 bases identical to TRBD2. CDR1 LNHDA and CDR2 SQIVND come from the germline V gene (reference sequence). The CDR3 loop spans 15 amino acids. The V gene end was trimmed by 3 bases and the J gene end by 5 bases; junction bases not matched to a gene: 4. CDR3 protein: CASSMSGRAENIQYF. In DNA form, the CDR3 reads TGTGCCAGTAGTATGAGCGGGAGGGCCGAAAACATTCAGTACTTC.